This section outlines one T cell receptor (beta chain) sequence together with its context. Its antigen is currently not known. No base quality information exists; no much larger clone differs at one position. These data come from a study of blood T cell repertoires in COVID-19 (TCRdb year 2020). For the wider study: Samples from collaborators originated in the United States, Italy and Spain and spanned both the acute and convalescent phases of COVID-19. The prospective study material was composed of cDNA or gDNA derived from T cells, B-cell-depleted T cells, or PBMCs. Samples were obtained from the ongoing ImmuneRACE study (first 160 participants) and from over 1,000 subjects provided by 6 global collaborators. A de-identified subject ID, COVID-19 status, age in years and sex were almost always included in the sample metadata. A freely available public database, intended as a resource for researchers studying the immune response to SARS-CoV-2, is where the repertoires were released. Where available, HLA class I and class II types were obtained from metadata supplied by the sample provider rather than from assay-based typing. Subjects who had been exposed to COVID-19, were actively infected with it, or had recovered from it provided the deeply sampled blood TCRbeta repertoires that made up the dataset. Study-level results and caveats: The quantity of clinical and demographic metadata differed by source and by participant and was supplied without curation.

Samples from volunteer blood donors who had recovered from COVID-19 were contributed by a second Seattle source. Each collaborating institution followed its own protocols to collect whole blood in K2EDTA tubes. Collaborator samples were shipped for TCRbeta analysis as frozen whole blood, isolated PBMCs, or DNA extracted from either sample type. The immunoSEQ Assay, a bias-controlled multiplex PCR, was used to amplify TCRbeta CDR3 regions from genomic DNA. The study's own analysis went as follows. Within the assay, amplification of reference gene primers was used to estimate how many nucleated cells each sample contained. To quantify the absolute abundance of each unique TCRbeta CDR3 rearrangement, sequence reads were collapsed and filtered. For each sample, productive Simpson clonality was calculated by taking the square root of Simpson's diversity index across productive rearrangements. The clones in this table, taken by TCRdb from immuneACCESS, are in-frame only. Not every clone is retained; where verified, under half of the shortfall comes from an unresolved V gene, and the cause of the rest is unknown. V, J and clone size derive from that table, while D and trimming were established from the DNA sequence. The sample has around 270,000 clones on record, 86% of them singletons. The ten largest make up over 7.5% of the sample.

The receptor was isolated from a man aged 40-49 years who had recovered from COVID-19. What was sequenced was peripheral blood.

The CDR3 sequence is CASSPRTSGLNYEQYF. The DNA reads TGTGCCAGCAGTCCCCGGACTAGCGGATTAAACTACGAGCAGTACTTC. The chain couples TRBV27 to TRBJ2-7, with TRBD2 matching 10 junction bases. V is cut back by 5 bases and J by 3 bases, with 10 bases in the junction unmatched. The CDR3, cysteine through phenylalanine, is 16 amino acids long. Of the read, only the CDR3 DNA is kept; its 48 bases are in frame from base 1. The CDR1 and CDR2 encoded by the germline V gene (reference sequence) are MNHEY and SMNVEV.